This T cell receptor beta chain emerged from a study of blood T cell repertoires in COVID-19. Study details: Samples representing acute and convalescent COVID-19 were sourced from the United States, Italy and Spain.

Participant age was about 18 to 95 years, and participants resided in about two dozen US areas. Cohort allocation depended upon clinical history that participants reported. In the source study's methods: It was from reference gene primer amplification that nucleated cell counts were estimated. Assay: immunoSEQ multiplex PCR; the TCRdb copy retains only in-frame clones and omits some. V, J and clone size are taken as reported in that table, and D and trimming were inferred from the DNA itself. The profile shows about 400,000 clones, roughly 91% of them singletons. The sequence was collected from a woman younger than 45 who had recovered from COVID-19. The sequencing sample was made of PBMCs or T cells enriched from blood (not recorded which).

In DNA form, the CDR3 reads TGTGCCAGCAGGGGACAGGGCGATCAGCCCCAGCATTTT. Protein: CASRGQGDQPQHF. The rearrangement joins TRBV12-3 or TRBV12-4 to TRBJ1-5, with 9 bases lining up with TRBD1. The CDR3 runs to 13 residues. V lost 6 bases to trimming and J lost 5 bases; unmatched junction nucleotides: 2.